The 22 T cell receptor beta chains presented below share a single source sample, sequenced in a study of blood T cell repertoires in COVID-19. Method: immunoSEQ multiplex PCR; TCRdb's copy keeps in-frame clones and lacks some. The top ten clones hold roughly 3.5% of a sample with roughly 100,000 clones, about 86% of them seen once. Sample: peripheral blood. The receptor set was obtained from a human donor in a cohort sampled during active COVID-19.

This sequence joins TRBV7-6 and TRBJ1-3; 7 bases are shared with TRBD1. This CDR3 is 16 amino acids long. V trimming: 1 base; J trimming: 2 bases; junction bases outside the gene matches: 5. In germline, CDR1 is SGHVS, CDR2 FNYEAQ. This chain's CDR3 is CASSLVTGEAGNTIYF. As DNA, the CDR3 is TGTGCCAGCAGCTTAGTTACAGGGGAGGCTGGAAACACCATATATTTT.

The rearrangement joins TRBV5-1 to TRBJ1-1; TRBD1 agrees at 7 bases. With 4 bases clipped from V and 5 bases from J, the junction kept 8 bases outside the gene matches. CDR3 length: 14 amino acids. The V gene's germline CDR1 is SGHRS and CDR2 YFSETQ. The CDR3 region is CASSAHPGGTEAFF. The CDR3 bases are TGCGCCAGCAGCGCTCACCCAGGGGGAACTGAAGCTTTCTTT.

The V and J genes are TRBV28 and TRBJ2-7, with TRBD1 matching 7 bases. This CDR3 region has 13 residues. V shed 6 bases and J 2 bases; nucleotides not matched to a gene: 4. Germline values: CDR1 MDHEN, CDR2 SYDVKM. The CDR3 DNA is TGTGCCAGCAGAACCGGGACAGCCTACGAGCAGTACTTC. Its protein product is CASRTGTAYEQYF.

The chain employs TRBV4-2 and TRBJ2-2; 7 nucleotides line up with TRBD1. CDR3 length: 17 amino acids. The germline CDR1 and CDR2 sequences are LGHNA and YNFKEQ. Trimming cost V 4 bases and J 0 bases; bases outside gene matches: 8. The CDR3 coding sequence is TGTGCCAGCAGCCCTACCTCGGGACAGCCGAACACCGGGGAGCTGTTTTTT. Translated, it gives CASSPTSGQPNTGELFF.

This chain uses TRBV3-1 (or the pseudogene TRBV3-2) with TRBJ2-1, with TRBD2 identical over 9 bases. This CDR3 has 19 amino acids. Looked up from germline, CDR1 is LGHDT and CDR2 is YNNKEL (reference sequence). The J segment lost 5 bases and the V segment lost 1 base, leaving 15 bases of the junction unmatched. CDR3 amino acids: CASSQVRPGEAGGNNEQFF. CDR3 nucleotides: TGTGCCAGCAGCCAAGTTCGCCCAGGGGAGGCGGGAGGGAACAATGAGCAGTTCTTC.

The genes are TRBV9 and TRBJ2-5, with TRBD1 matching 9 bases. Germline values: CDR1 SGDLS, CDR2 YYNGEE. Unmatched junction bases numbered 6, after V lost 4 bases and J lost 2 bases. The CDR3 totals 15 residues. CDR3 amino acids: CASSTGDRVQETQYF. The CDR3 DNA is TGTGCCAGCAGCACCGGGGACAGGGTACAAGAGACCCAGTACTTC.

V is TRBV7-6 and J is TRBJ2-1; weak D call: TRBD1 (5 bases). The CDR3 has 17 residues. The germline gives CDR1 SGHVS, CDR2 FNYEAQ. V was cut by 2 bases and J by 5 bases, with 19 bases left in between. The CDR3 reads CASSLSGDRVGDNEQFF. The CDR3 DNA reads TGTGCCAGCAGCTTAAGTGGAGACAGAGTAGGGGACAATGAGCAGTTCTTC.

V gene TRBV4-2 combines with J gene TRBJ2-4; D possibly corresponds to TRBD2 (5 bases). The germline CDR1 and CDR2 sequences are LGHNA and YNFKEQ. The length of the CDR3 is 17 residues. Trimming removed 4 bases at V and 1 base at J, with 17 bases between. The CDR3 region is CASSPVGLEVAKNIQYF. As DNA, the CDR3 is TGTGCCAGCAGCCCAGTCGGGCTGGAGGTGGCCAAAAACATTCAGTACTTC.

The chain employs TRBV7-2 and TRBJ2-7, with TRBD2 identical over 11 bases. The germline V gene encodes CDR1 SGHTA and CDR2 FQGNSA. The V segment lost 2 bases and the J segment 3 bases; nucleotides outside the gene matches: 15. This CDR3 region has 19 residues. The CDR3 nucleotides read TGTGCCAGCAGCTTACGTATCGGGCTAGCGGGAGGCGGAAACTACGAGCAGTACTTC. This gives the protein CASSLRIGLAGGGNYEQYF.

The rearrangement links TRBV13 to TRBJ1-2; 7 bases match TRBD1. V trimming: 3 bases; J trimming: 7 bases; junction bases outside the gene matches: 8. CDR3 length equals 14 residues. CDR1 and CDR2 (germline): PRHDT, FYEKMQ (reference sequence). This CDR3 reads CASSFQTGSRGYTF. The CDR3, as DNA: TGTGCCAGCAGCTTCCAGACAGGGTCGCGTGGCTACACCTTC.

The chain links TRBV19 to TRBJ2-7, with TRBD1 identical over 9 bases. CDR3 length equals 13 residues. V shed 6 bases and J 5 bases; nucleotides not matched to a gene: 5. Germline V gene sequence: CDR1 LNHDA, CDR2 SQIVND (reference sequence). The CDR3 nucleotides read TGTGCCAGTAGCCGTACAGGGGGCCACGAGCAGTACTTC. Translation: CASSRTGGHEQYF.

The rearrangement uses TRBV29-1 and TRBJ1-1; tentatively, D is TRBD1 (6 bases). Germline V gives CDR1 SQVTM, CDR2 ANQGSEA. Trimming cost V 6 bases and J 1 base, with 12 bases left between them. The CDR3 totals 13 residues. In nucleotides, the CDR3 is TGCAGCGTGCACCGGGGACAGAACACTGAAGCTTTCTTT. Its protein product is CSVHRGQNTEAFF.

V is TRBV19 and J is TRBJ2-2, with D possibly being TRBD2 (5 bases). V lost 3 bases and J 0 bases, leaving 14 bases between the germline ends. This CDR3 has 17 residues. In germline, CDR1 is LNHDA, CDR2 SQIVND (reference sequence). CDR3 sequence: CASSIFLSGPNTGELFF. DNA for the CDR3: TGTGCCAGTAGTATTTTTCTCAGCGGCCCGAACACCGGGGAGCTGTTTTTT.

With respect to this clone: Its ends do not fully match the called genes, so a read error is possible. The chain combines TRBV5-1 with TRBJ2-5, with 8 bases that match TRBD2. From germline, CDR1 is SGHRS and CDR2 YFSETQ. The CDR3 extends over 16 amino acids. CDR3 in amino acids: CAGSLVTGGPEETQYF. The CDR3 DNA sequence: TGCGCCGGCAGCTTGGTGACGGGAGGGCCTGAGGAGACCCAGTACTTC.

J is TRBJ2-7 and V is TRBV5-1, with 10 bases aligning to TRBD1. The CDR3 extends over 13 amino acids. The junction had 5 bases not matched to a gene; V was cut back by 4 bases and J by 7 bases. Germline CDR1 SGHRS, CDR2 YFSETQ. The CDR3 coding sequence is TGCGCCAGCAGCAATGGACAGGGGGGAGAGCAGTACTTC. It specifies CASSNGQGGEQYF.

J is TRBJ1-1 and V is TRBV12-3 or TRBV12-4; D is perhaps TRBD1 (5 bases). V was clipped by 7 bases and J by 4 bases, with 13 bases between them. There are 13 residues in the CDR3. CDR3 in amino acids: CASKFEQGTEAFF. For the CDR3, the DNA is TGTGCCAGCAAATTCGAGCAGGGCACTGAAGCTTTCTTT.

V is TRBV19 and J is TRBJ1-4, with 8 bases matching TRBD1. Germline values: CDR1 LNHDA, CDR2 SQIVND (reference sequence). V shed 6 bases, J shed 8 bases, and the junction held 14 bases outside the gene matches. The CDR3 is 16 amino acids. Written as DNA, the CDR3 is TGTGCCAGTAGCACTCCCAGGGGGCTTTTATCGGAAAAACTGTTTTTT. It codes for CASSTPRGLLSEKLFF. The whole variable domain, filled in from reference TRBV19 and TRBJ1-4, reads DGGITQSPKYLFRKEGQNVTLSCEQNLNHDAMYWYRQDPGQGLRLIYYSQIVNDFQKGDIAEGYSVSREKKESFPLTVTSAQKNPTAFYLCASSTPRGLLSEKLFFGSGTQLSVL.

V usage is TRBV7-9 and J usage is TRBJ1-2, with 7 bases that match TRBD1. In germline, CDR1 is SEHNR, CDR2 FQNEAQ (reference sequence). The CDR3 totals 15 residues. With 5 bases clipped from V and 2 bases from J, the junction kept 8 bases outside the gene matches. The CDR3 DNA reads TGTGCCAGCAGCCCGAGACAGGGTTTGAACTATGGCTACACCTTC. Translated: CASSPRQGLNYGYTF. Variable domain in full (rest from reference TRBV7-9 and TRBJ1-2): DTGVSQNPRHKITKRGQNVTFRCDPISEHNRLYWYRQTLGQGPEFLTYFQNEAQLEKSRLLSDRFSAERPKGSFSTLEIQRTEQGDSAMYLCASSPRQGLNYGYTFGSGTRLTVV.

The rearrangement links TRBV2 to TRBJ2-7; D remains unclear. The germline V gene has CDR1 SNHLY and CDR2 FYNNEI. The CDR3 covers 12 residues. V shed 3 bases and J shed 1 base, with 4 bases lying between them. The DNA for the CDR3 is TGTGCCAGCAGTGACAGGTCCTACGAGCAGTACTTC. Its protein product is CASSDRSYEQYF.

CDR3 sequence reads: CASSRTSLNTGELFF. CDR3 nucleotide sequence: TGTGCCAGCAGCCGAACTAGTTTGAACACCGGGGAGCTGTTTTTT. The V call is TRBV3-1 (or the pseudogene TRBV3-2), the J call TRBJ2-2, with a tentative D call TRBD2 (5 bases). The V gene's germline CDR1 is LGHDT and CDR2 YNNKEL (reference sequence). V lost 4 bases, J lost 1 base, and 10 bases lay in between. The CDR3 is 15 amino acids.

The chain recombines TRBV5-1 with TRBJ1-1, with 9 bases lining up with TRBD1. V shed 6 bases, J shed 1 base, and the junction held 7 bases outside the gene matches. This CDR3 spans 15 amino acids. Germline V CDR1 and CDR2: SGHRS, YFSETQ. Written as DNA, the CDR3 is TGCGCCAGCACAACAGGGACAGGGCAGAACACTGAAGCTTTCTTT. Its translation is CASTTGTGQNTEAFF.

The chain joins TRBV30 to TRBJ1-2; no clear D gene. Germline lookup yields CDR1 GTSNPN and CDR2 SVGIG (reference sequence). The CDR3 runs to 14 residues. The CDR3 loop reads CARTSRSYDYGYTF. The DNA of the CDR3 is TGTGCGCGTACGTCCAGGTCCTACGACTATGGCTACACCTTC.